These 26 T cell receptor beta chains originate from one sample sequenced in a study of early stage breast cancer tumors. TCRdb's table, derived via immunoSEQ multiplex PCR, lists solely in-frame clones and lacks some. Of around 25,000 clones listed, about 70% are singletons. Sequencing used breast tumor tissue. These receptors all stem from a person in their sixties with breast cancer.

The chain combines TRBV10-1 with TRBJ1-5; a weak D match, TRBD1 (5 bases). V lost 0 bases and J 3 bases, leaving 6 bases between the germline ends. From germline, CDR1 is WNHNN and CDR2 SYGVQD (reference sequence). The CDR3 contains 14 residues. CDR3 sequence reads: CASSESGDNQPQHF. Here the CDR3 DNA reads TGCGCCAGCAGTGAGTCAGGGGACAATCAGCCCCAGCATTTT.

The rearrangement uses TRBV7-8 and TRBJ2-7; TRBD1 aligns across 8 bases. Losses at the gene ends were 5 bases for V and 4 bases for J; bases not matched to a gene: 10. This CDR3 region has 15 residues. Germline V lookup: CDR1 SGHVS, CDR2 FQNEAQ. The DNA of the CDR3 is TGTGCCAGCAGCCCATCCGGGACAGGCACTTACGAGCAGTACTTC. This translates into CASSPSGTGTYEQYF.

The V call is TRBV27, the J call TRBJ2-7; no firm D call. Trimming pared 0 bases from V and 4 bases from J, leaving 4 bases between. This CDR3 spans 12 amino acids. Germline V CDR1 and CDR2: MNHEY, SMNVEV (reference sequence). For the CDR3, the DNA is TGTGCCAGCAGTTTATCCGGGTACGAGCAGTACTTC. Protein product: CASSLSGYEQYF.

The V and J genes are TRBV7-9 and TRBJ1-2; D is unresolved. Per the germline V gene, CDR1 is SEHNR and CDR2 is FQNEAQ (reference sequence). CDR3 length equals 12 residues. Trimming shortened V by 3 bases and J by 8 bases, and 10 bases separated the two germline ends. CDR3 residues: CASSLTQRGYTF. The CDR3 bases are TGTGCCAGCAGCTTGACCCAGCGGGGCTACACCTTC.

V is TRBV19 and J is TRBJ2-1, with D possibly matching TRBD2 (6 bases). The CDR3 contains 15 residues. CDR1 is LNHDA, CDR2 SQIVND, per germline (reference sequence). V lost 4 bases, J lost 1 base, and 11 bases lay in between. The DNA for the CDR3 is TGTGCCAGTAGTAATGGCGGGATTTCCTACAATGAGCAGTTCTTC. Amino acids: CASSNGGISYNEQFF.

The CDR3 region is CASTQSGHFNEQYF. The CDR3 DNA sequence: TGTGCCAGCACCCAATCTGGGCACTTTAACGAGCAGTACTTC. The rearrangement joins TRBV6-6 to TRBJ2-7; D not certain. The germline CDR1 and CDR2 sequences are MNHNY and SVGAGI (reference sequence). V dropped 7 bases and J dropped 5 bases, with 18 bases sitting between them. The CDR3 spans 14 residues.

The gene calls are TRBV5-1 and TRBJ2-3; 11 bases fit TRBD2. From germline, CDR1 is SGHRS and CDR2 YFSETQ. The CDR3 consists of 15 residues. The V segment lost 7 bases and the J segment 1 base; nucleotides outside the gene matches: 5. The CDR3 region has the DNA TGCGCCAGCGGCGAACTAGCGGGAGGCACAGATACGCAGTATTTT. Translated: CASGELAGGTDTQYF.

This clone was detected once. CDR3 sequence reads: CASSHLGLAHEQYF. DNA for the CDR3: TGCGCCAGCAGTCACCTCGGACTAGCCCACGAGCAGTACTTC. The chain carries TRBV23-1 and TRBJ2-7, with 8 bases that match TRBD2. Being an ORF, TRBV23-1 has a function that is uncertain. J lost 5 bases, V lost 3 bases, and 6 bases had no gene match. There are 14 residues in the CDR3.

The CDR3 region has the DNA TGTGCCAGCAGCCAGGACGGGACAGGGCAAGAGACCCAGTACTTC. This encodes CASSQDGTGQETQYF. The chain employs TRBV4-2 and TRBJ2-5; 9 bases fit TRBD1. This CDR3 is built from 15 residues. V gave up 3 bases and J gave up 2 bases; unmatched junction bases: 4. The germline CDR1 and CDR2 sequences are LGHNA and YNFKEQ.

This rearrangement joins TRBV29-1 to TRBJ2-5; 9 bases match TRBD2. CDR1 and CDR2 (germline): SQVTM, ANQGSEA. This CDR3 is 13 amino acids long. V lost 6 bases, J lost 4 bases, and 6 bases stayed unmatched. In DNA form, the CDR3 reads TGCAGCGTGGGACTAGCCGGGCGAGAGACCCAGTACTTC. Its translation: CSVGLAGRETQYF.

The gene calls are TRBV11-2 and TRBJ2-7; tentative D call: TRBD2 (5 bases). The CDR3 is 12 amino acids. Per the germline V gene, CDR1 is SGHAT and CDR2 is FQNNGV. V was shortened by 4 bases and J by 4 bases, with 8 bases between the two germline ends. DNA of the CDR3: TGTGCCAGCAGCTCCACTAGGTACGAGCAGTACTTC. Its protein product is CASSSTRYEQYF.

The chain combines TRBV15 with TRBJ2-1; perhaps TRBD2 as D (6 bases). V dropped 5 bases and J dropped 2 bases, with 10 bases sitting between them. Germline V CDR1 and CDR2: LNHNV, YYDKDF (reference sequence). The length of the CDR3 is 14 residues. CDR3 region: CATSPGGAYNEQFF. CDR3 bases: TGTGCCACCAGCCCGGGCGGGGCCTACAATGAGCAGTTCTTC.

This clone has just a few counts. This chain connects TRBV28 to TRBJ1-3, with TRBD1 matching over 7 bases. The V gene's germline CDR1 is MDHEN and CDR2 SYDVKM. The CDR3 runs to 14 residues. V was pared by 6 bases and J by 4 bases, with 6 bases of the junction left unmatched. The CDR3 DNA reads TGTGCCAGCAGGATAGACAGGGACGGAAACACCATATATTTT. Translation: CASRIDRDGNTIYF. Filled out from reference TRBV28 and TRBJ1-3, the complete variable domain reads DVKVTQSSRYLVKRTGEKVFLECVQDMDHENMFWYRQDPGLGLRLIYFSYDVKMKEKGDIPEGYSVSREKKERFSLILESASTNQTSMYLCASRIDRDGNTIYFGEGSWLTVV.

The chain combines TRBV5-5 with TRBJ1-1, with 9 nucleotides matching TRBD1. There are 15 residues in the CDR3. Germline lookup yields CDR1 SGHKS and CDR2 YYEKEE (reference sequence). The V and J ends lost 0 bases and 3 bases, in that order; junction bases with no gene match: 3. The CDR3 DNA is TGTGCCAGCAGCTTGGAGGACAGGGGATACACTGAAGCTTTCTTT. Translated, it gives CASSLEDRGYTEAFF.

In DNA form, the CDR3 reads TGTGCCTCGGGACTAGCGGGATGGGATGAGCAGTTCTTC. As protein: CASGLAGWDEQFF. The V and J genes are TRBV7-3 and TRBJ2-1; TRBD2 agrees at 13 bases. The germline V gene has CDR1 SGHTA and CDR2 FQGTGA. This CDR3 is built from 13 residues. V dropped 11 bases and J dropped 8; count of bases not matched to a gene: 6.

J is TRBJ1-1 and V is TRBV5-4, with a tentative D call TRBD1 (6 bases). CDR1 and CDR2 (germline): SGHNT, YYREEE (reference sequence). The V gene lost 4 bases and the J gene lost 1 base, with 17 bases spanning the gap. The CDR3 has 16 residues. CDR3 nucleotide sequence: TGTGCCAGCAGCCGGACTCCGGGACATAAGAACACTGAAGCTTTCTTT. Protein sequence: CASSRTPGHKNTEAFF. The complete variable domain, with remaining parts taken from reference TRBV5-4 and TRBJ1-1, reads ETGVTQSPTHLIKTRGQQVTLRCSSQSGHNTVSWYQQALGQGPQFIFQYYREEENGRGNFPPRFSGLQFPNYSSELNVNALELDDSALYLCASSRTPGHKNTEAFFGQGTRLTVV.

The rearrangement uses TRBV28 and TRBJ1-2, with D tentatively TRBD1 (6 bases). The germline V gene encodes CDR1 MDHEN and CDR2 SYDVKM. With 6 bases removed from V and 7 bases from J, the gap between germline ends came to 18 bases. This CDR3 comprises 14 residues. CDR3 in amino acids: CASSLGGQNGGYTF. CDR3 in DNA: TGTGCCAGCAGCCTTGGGGGACAAAACGGTGGCTACACCTTC.

The chain combines TRBV9 with TRBJ1-2; 7 bases are a match to TRBD1. With V trimmed by 4 bases and J by 4 bases, 13 bases remained unmatched. Germline CDR1 reads SGDLS; CDR2 reads YYNGEE. CDR3 length equals 16 residues. The CDR3: CASSIAGTVEVYGYTF. As DNA, the CDR3 is TGTGCCAGCAGCATCGCCGGGACAGTTGAAGTCTATGGCTACACCTTC.

The chain couples TRBV6-1 to TRBJ2-7, with no clear D. The CDR3 contains 13 residues. From germline, CDR1 is MNHNS and CDR2 SASEGT. V was shortened by 8 bases and J by 4 bases, with 15 bases between the two germline ends. The CDR3, as DNA: TGTGCCAGCTCTTCAAATCCAGTTTACGAGCAGTACTTC. It codes for CASSSNPVYEQYF.

A few counts support this clone. This chain's CDR3 is CASSLGTASYNEQFF. The CDR3 nucleotides are TGTGCCAGCAGCCTTGGGACTGCCTCCTACAATGAGCAGTTCTTC. The chain links TRBV7-2 to TRBJ2-1, with a possible D match to TRBD2 (6 bases). This CDR3 spans 15 amino acids. Per the germline V gene, CDR1 is SGHTA and CDR2 is FQGNSA. Between the trimmed V and J ends, which lost 5 bases and 0 bases, there was a span of 11 bases.

This chain links TRBV19 with TRBJ2-1, with 8 bases that match TRBD1. V shed 4 bases and J 10 bases; nucleotides not matched to a gene: 6. The CDR3 runs 13 residues. CDR1 is LNHDA, CDR2 SQIVND, per germline (reference sequence). CDR3 region: CASSTDRDWEQFF. CDR3 in DNA: TGTGCCAGTAGTACGGACAGGGACTGGGAGCAGTTCTTC.

The chain is built from TRBV18 and TRBJ1-1; 9 nucleotides agree with TRBD1. With V trimmed by 6 bases and J by 4 bases, 3 bases remained unmatched. The CDR3 extends over 13 amino acids. Germline CDR1 reads KGHSH; CDR2 reads LQKENI. The CDR3 spells CASSGTGSTEAFF. CDR3 nucleotides: TGTGCCAGCTCGGGGACAGGGAGCACTGAAGCTTTCTTT.

The chain links TRBV7-2 to TRBJ1-2; D is possibly TRBD1 (5 bases). Trimming pared 0 bases from V and 8 bases from J, leaving 13 bases between. The germline V gene has CDR1 SGHTA and CDR2 FQGNSA. The CDR3 is 14 residues long. This CDR3 reads CASSLAGPQEGYTF. CDR3 DNA sequence: TGTGCCAGCAGCTTAGCGGGGCCTCAGGAGGGCTACACCTTC.

The chain uses TRBV6-1 and TRBJ2-5, with a tentative D call TRBD2 (6 bases). The CDR3 runs to 15 residues. V lost 4 bases to trimming and J lost 3 bases, with 15 bases between them. CDR1 is MNHNS and CDR2 is SASEGT in the germline V gene. In DNA, the CDR3 is TGTGCCAGCAGTGGAGGGCAGGGAGGTAAAGAGACCCAGTACTTC. Translation: CASSGGQGGKETQYF.

The rearrangement uses TRBV7-2 and TRBJ2-7; no reliable D call. Trimming took 4 bases from V and 1 from J, leaving 8 bases between them. The CDR3 contains 13 residues. Germline-derived CDR1 and CDR2 are SGHTA and FQGNSA. The CDR3 DNA reads TGTGCCAGCAGCTCCACAGTTTCCTACGAGCAGTACTTC. This gives the protein CASSSTVSYEQYF.

The chain employs TRBV5-6 and TRBJ2-7; 8 bases fit TRBD1. Unmatched junction bases numbered 3, after V lost 1 base and J lost 0 bases. CDR1 and CDR2 from the germline V gene are SGHDT and YYEEEE. The CDR3 covers 15 residues. As DNA, the CDR3 is TGTGCCAGCAGCTTGTTAGACAGGGGCTCCTACGAGCAGTACTTC. Amino acids: CASSLLDRGSYEQYF.